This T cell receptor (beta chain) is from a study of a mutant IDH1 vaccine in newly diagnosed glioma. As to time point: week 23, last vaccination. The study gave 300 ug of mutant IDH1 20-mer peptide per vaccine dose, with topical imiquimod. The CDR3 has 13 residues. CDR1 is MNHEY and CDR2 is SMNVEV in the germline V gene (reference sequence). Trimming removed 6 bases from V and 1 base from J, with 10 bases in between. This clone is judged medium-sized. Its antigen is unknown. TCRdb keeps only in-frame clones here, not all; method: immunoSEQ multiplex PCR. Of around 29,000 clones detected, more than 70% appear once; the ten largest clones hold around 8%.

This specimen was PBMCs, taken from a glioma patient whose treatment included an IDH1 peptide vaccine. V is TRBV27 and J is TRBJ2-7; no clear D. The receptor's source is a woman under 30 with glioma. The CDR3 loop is CASSIERSYEQYF. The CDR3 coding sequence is TGTGCCAGCAGCATTGAAAGATCCTACGAGCAGTACTTC.